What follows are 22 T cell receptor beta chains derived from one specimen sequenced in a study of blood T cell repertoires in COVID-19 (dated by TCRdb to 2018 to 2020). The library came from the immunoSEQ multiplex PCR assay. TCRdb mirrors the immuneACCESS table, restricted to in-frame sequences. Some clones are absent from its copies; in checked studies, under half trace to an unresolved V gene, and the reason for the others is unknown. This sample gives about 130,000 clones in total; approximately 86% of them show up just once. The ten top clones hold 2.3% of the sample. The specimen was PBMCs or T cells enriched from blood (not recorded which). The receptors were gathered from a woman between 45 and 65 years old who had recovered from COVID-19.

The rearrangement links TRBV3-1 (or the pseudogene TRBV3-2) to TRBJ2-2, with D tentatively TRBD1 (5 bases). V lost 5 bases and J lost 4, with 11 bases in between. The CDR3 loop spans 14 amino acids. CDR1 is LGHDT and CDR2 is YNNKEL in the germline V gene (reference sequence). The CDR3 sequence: CASSRGYTTGELFF. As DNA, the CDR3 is TGTGCCAGCAGCAGGGGATACACCACCGGGGAGCTGTTTTTT.

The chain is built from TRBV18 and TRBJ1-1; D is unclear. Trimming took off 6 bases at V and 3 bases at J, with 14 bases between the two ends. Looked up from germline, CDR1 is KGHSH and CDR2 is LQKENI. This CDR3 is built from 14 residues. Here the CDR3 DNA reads TGTGCCAGCTCGCCCGGGAGGGTCGACACTGAAGCTTTCTTT. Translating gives CASSPGRVDTEAFF.

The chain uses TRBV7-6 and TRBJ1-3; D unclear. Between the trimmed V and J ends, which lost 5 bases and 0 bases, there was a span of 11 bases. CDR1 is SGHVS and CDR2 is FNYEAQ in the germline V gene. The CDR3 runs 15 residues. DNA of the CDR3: TGTGCCAGCAGCCCACTCGACTACTCTGGAAACACCATATATTTT. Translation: CASSPLDYSGNTIYF.

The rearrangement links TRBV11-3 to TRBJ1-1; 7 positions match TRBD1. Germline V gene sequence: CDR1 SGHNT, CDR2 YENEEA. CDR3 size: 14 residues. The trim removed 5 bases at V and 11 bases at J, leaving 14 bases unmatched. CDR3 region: CASSPRDSGRRAFF. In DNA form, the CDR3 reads TGTGCCAGCAGCCCCCGGGACAGTGGAAGACGGGCTTTCTTT.

CDR3: CASSELPRWQGANYGYTF. DNA of the CDR3: TGCGCCAGCAGTGAGTTACCCCGGTGGCAGGGGGCCAACTATGGCTACACCTTC. The J gene is TRBJ1-2, the V gene TRBV10-2; TRBD1 matches 8 bases. V lost 1 base to trimming and J lost 2 bases; unmatched junction nucleotides: 12. The CDR3 sequence is 18 residues long. Germline V gene lookup returns CDR1 WSHSY and CDR2 SAAADI.

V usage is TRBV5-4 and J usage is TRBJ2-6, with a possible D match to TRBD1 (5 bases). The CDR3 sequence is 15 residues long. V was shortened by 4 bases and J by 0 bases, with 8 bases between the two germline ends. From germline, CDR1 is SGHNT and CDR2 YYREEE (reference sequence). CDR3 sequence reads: CASSLQGSGANVLTF. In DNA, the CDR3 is TGTGCCAGCAGCCTCCAGGGCTCTGGGGCCAACGTCCTGACTTTC.

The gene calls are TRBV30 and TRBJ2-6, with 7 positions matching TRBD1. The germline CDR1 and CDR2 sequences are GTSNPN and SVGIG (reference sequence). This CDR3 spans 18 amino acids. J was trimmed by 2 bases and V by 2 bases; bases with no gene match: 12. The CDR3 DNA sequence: TGTGCCTGGAGTCCCCCCAACAAGACAGGGACTGGGGCCAACGTCCTGACTTTC. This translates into CAWSPPNKTGTGANVLTF.

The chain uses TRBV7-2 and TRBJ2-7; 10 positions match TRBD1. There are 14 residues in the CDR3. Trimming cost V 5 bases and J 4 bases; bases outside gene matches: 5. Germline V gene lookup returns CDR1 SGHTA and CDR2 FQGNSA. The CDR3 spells CASSPRDRGYEQYF. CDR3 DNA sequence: TGTGCCAGCAGCCCCCGGGACAGGGGTTACGAGCAGTACTTC.

Here the CDR3 reads CASSMTGVGNTIYF. CDR3 coding DNA: TGCGCCAGCAGCATGACAGGGGTTGGAAACACCATATATTTT. The chain joins TRBV5-1 to TRBJ1-3, with 8 bases aligning to TRBD1. V lost 4 bases, J lost 3 bases, and 3 bases stayed unmatched. Germline CDR1 reads SGHRS; CDR2 reads YFSETQ. The CDR3 runs 14 residues.

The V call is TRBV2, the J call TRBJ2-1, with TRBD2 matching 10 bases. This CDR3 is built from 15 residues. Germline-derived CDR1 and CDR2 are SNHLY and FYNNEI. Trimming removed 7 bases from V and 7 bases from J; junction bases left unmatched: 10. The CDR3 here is CASIMTASGGNEQFF. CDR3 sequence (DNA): TGTGCCAGCATTATGACAGCTAGCGGGGGAAATGAGCAGTTCTTC.

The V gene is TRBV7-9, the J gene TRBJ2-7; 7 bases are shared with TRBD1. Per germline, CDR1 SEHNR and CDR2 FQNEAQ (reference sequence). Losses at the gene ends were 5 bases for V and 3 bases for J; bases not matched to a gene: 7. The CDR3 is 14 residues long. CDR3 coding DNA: TGTGCCAGCAGCCCCGGCGCAGGGGGCTACGAGCAGTACTTC. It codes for CASSPGAGGYEQYF.

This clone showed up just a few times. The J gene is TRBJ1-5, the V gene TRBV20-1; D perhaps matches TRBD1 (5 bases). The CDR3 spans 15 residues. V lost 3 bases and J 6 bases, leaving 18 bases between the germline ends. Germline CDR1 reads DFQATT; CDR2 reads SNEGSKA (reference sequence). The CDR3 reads CSASNTHRLGQPQHF. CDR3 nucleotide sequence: TGCAGTGCTAGTAACACACACAGGCTAGGTCAGCCCCAGCATTTT.

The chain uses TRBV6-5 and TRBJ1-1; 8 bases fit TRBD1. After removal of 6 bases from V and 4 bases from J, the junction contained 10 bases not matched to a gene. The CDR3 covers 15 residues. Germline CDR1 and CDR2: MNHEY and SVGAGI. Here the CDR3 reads CASSRQTTGVTEAFF. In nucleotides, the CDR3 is TGTGCCAGCAGCCGACAGACGACAGGGGTCACTGAAGCTTTCTTT.

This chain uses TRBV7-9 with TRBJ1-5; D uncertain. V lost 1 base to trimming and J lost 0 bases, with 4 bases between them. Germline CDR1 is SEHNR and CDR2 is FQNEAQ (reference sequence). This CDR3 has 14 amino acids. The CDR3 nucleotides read TGTGCCAGCAGCTTAGACACTAGCAATCAGCCCCAGCATTTT. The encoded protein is CASSLDTSNQPQHF.

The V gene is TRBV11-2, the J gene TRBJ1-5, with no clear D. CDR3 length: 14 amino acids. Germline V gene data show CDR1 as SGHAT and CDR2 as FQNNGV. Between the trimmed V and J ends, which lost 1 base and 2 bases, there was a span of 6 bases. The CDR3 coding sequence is TGTGCCAGCAGCTTAGGAGCGGGCAATCAGCCCCAGCATTTT. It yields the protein CASSLGAGNQPQHF.

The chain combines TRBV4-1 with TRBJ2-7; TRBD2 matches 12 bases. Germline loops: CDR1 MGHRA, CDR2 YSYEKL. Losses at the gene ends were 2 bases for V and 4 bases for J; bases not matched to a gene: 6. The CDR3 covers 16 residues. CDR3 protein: CASSQNLAGGLYEQYF. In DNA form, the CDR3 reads TGCGCCAGCAGCCAAAATCTAGCGGGGGGGCTATACGAGCAGTACTTC.

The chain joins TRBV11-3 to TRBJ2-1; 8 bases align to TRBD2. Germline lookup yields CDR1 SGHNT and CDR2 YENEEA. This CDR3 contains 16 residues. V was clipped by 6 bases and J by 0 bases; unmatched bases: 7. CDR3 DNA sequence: TGTGCCAGCAGTCCGCGGGGGGAGCGCTCCTACAATGAGCAGTTCTTC. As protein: CASSPRGERSYNEQFF.

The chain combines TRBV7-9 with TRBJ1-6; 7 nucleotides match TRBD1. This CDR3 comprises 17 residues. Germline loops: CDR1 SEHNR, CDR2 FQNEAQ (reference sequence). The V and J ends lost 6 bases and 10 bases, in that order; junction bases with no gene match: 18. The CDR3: CASSSGAGRGLRSPLHF. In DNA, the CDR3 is TGTGCCAGCAGTTCGGGAGCCGGAAGGGGGCTACGGTCACCCCTCCACTTT.

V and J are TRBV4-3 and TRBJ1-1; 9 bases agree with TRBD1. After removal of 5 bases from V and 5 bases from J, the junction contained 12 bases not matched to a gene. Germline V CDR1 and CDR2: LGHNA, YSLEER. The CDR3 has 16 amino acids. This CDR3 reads CASSNPLGQGRTEAFF. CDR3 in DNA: TGCGCCAGCAGCAACCCCCTAGGACAGGGGAGAACTGAAGCTTTCTTT.

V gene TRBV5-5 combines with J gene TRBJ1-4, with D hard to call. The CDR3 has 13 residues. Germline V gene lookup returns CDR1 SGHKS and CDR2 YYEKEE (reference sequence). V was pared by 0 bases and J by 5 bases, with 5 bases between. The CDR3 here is CASSLAGNEKLFF. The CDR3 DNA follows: TGTGCCAGCAGCTTGGCCGGGAATGAAAAACTGTTTTTT.

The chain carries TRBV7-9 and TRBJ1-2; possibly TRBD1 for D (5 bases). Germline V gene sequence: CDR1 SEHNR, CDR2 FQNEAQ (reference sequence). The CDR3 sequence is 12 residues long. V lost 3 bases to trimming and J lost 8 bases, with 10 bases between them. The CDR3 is CASSLTVGGYTF. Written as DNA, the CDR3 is TGTGCCAGCAGCTTGACAGTCGGGGGCTACACCTTC.

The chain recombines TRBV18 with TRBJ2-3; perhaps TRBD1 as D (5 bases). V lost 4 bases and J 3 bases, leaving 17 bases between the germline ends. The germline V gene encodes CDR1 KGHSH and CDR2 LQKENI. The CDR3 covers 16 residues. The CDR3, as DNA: TGTGCCAGCTCACTTAATCAGGCCAGGGAAACAGATACGCAGTATTTT. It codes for CASSLNQARETDTQYF. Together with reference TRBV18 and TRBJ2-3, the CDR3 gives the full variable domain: NAGVMQNPRHLVRRRGQEARLRCSPMKGHSHVYWYRQLPEEGLKFMVYLQKENIIDESGMPKERFSAEFPKEGPSILRIQQVVRGDSAAYFCASSLNQARETDTQYFGPGTRLTVL.